These T cell receptor beta chains were read from a single sample in a study of CD8 T cells in Susac syndrome. TCRdb analysed the immunoSEQ multiplex PCR reads with MiXCR anew, one entry per CDR3 protein. This table holds 250,000 to 300,000 distinct CDR3 sequences, 75% to 90% found once. The specimen was CD8+ T cells from PBMCs. The receptors stem from a human donor with multiple sclerosis. CDR3s include the opening cysteine and the closing phenylalanine or tryptophan. A D gene is named only where the DNA matches it firmly. Clone size, where shown, is once, few, many, or a class for clones that have expanded.

d_call,clone_size,v_call,j_call,cdr3_nt,cdr3_aa
-,-,TRBV2,TRBJ1-1,TGTGCCAGGAGGGGTAACGCTGAAGCTTTCTTT,CARRGNAEAFF
-,-,TRBV6-4,TRBJ1-5,TGTGCCAGCAGTGACTCTTCGGACAGAAATCAGCCCCAGCATTTT,CASSDSSDRNQPQHF
-,-,TRBV6-4,TRBJ2-4,TGTGCCAGCAGTTTAACACTGGAGGCGAACATTCAGTACTTC,CASSLTLEANIQYF
TRBD1,-,TRBV4-2,TRBJ1-5,TGTGCCAGCAGCCAAGTACAGGGGGTGTATCAGCCCCAGCATTTT,CASSQVQGVYQPQHF
TRBD1,-,TRBV29-1,TRBJ2-1,TGCAGCGTGGAGGACAGGGGGCTAGGAAATGAGCAGTTCTTC,CSVEDRGLGNEQFF
TRBD2,once,TRBV27,TRBJ2-3,TGTGCCAGCAGTTGGGGGACTAGCGGTACAGATACGCAGTATTTT,CASSWGTSGTDTQYF
TRBD1,once,TRBV4-3,TRBJ1-1,TGCGCCAGCAGCCAAGAACAGGGGTGGGAAGCTTTCTTT,CASSQEQGWEAFF
TRBD1,once,TRBV5-1,TRBJ2-1,TGCGCCAGCAGCTTGACAGGGGGCACCTTGTACAATGAGCAGTTCTTC,CASSLTGGTLYNEQFF
-,-,TRBV10-3,TRBJ2-2,TGTGCCATCAGAGAGACCCCCCTCGACACCGGGGAGCTGTTTTTT,CAIRETPLDTGELFF
-,-,TRBV7-2,TRBJ2-5,TGTGCCAGCAGCTTAAGAGAATTTCCGGGGGAAGGGGAGACCCAGTACTTC,CASSLREFPGEGETQYF
-,-,TRBV5-6,TRBJ2-7,TGTGCCAGCAGCTTCCGGGACGTCAGGGGCGAGCAGTACTTC,CASSFRDVRGEQYF
TRBD1,-,TRBV6-2/TRBV6-3,TRBJ2-1,TGTGCCAGCAGTTACTTCCGGGACAGTAGCTACAATGAGCAGTTCTTC,CASSYFRDSSYNEQFF
-,-,TRBV7-9,TRBJ2-1,TGTGCCACCTCGGGACCGCCCTACAATGAGCAGTTCTTC,CATSGPPYNEQFF
TRBD1,-,TRBV11-3,TRBJ2-5,TGTGCCAGCAGCCGCCGGTCGACAGGGTGGGAAGAGACCCAGTACTTC,CASSRRSTGWEETQYF
-,-,TRBV12-3/TRBV12-4,TRBJ1-2,TGTGCCAGCAGTGACCTAGGGACTCGGGGCTACACCTTC,CASSDLGTRGYTF
TRBD2,-,TRBV7-8,TRBJ2-5,TGTGCCAGCAGGGAGGCGGGGGTAGCGGCCCTACAAGAGACCCAGTACTTC,CASREAGVAALQETQYF
TRBD2,-,TRBV7-3,TRBJ2-1,TGTGCCAGCAGCCCCCGGACTAGCGGGAGGTGGAATGAGCAGTTCTTC,CASSPRTSGRWNEQFF
-,-,TRBV4-2,TRBJ2-3,TGTGCCAGCAGCCTCCTGGAGGGGGCCAGCACAGATACGCAGTATTTT,CASSLLEGASTDTQYF
TRBD1,-,TRBV6-1,TRBJ1-5,TGTGCCAGCAGTCGAGACAGGGGCAATCAGCCCCAGCATTTT,CASSRDRGNQPQHF
-,-,TRBV27,TRBJ2-7,TGTGCCAGCAGTCCGGGACACCGTTACGAGCAGTACTTC,CASSPGHRYEQYF
-,-,TRBV7-6,TRBJ2-1,TGTGCCAGCTCGCCCTTGGGGGGCGGTGTGCATGAGCAGTTCTTC,CASSPLGGGVHEQFF
-,-,TRBV20-1,TRBJ2-3,TGCAGTGCCCCCCGGGGAGTTCGGCACCCATACACAGACACGCAGTATTTT,CSAPRGVRHPYTDTQYF
-,-,TRBV27,TRBJ1-6,TGTGCCAGCAGGCAAACAGGGTTGTTGTGGCCCCTCCACTTT,CASRQTGLLWPLHF
-,-,TRBV4-3,TRBJ2-4,TGCGCCAGCAGCCAAGATCGGGTGGGGTCGTACATTCAGTACTTC,CASSQDRVGSYIQYF
-,few,TRBV7-2,TRBJ2-7,TGTGCCAGCAGCTTAGGGCTACTGCAGTACTTC,CASSLGLLQYF
TRBD2,-,TRBV27,TRBJ2-7,TGTGCCAGCCTCCCGGGACTAGCGGGGGGACCCTCCTACGAGCAGTACTTC,CASLPGLAGGPSYEQYF